The present T cell receptor (beta chain) was sequenced within a study of T cell responses to AZD1222 COVID-19 vaccine. Findings and caveats of the study: The donors showed a predominance of white British ancestry and of females, with possible underestimation of clonal diversity.

This CDR3 contains 14 residues. The V gene lost 0 bases and the J gene lost 8 bases, with 14 bases spanning the gap. Looked up from germline, CDR1 is SGDLS and CDR2 is YYNGEE. Concerning this clone itself: Antigen specificity is unknown.

Profiling relied on immunoSEQ multiplex PCR, and the TCRdb table lists in-frame clones only, not all of them. The sample lists roughly 120,000 clones; roughly 86% were seen once. This sequence originates from an adult who received the AZD1222 COVID-19 vaccine. The specimen was peripheral blood, collected 28 days after the second AZD1222 dose. The chain couples TRBV9 to TRBJ1-2; a weak D match, TRBD1 (6 bases). In DNA, the CDR3 is TGTGCCAGCAGCGTAGCTTCGGGGGCTGAAGGCTACACCTTC. Protein: CASSVASGAEGYTF.